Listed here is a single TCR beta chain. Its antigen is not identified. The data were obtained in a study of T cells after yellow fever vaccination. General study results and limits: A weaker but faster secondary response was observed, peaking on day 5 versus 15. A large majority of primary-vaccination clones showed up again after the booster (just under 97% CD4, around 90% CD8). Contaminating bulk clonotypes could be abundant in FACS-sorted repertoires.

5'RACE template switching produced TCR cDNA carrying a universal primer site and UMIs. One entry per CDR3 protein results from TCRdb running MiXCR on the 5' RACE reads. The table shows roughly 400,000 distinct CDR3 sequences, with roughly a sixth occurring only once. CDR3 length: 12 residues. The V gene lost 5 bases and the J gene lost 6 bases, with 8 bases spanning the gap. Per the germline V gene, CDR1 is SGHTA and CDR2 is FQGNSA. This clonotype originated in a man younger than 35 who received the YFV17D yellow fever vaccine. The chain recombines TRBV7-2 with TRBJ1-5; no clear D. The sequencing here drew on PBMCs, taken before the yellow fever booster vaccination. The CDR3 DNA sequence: TGTGCCAGCAGCGCCCCGCCTCAGCCCCAGCATTTT. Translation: CASSAPPQPQHF.